These 14 T cell receptor beta chains originate from one sample sequenced in a study of cytomegalovirus exposure and HLA in healthy donors. Both 60 Vbeta primers and 13 Jbeta primers went into the PCR. Profiled with immunoSEQ multiplex PCR; TCRdb holds only in-frame clones, not every one. The data show around 180,000 clones, 87% seen once. Sequences were obtained from PBMCs. The receptors here all came from a girl under three years old in good health and CMV-seronegative.

In nucleotides, the CDR3 is TGTGCCAGCACCCCCGCAGGGGGCGGTACCGGGGAGCTGTTTTTT. As protein: CASTPAGGGTGELFF. The rearrangement uses TRBV6-5 and TRBJ2-2; 8 positions match TRBD1. Germline loops: CDR1 MNHEY, CDR2 SVGAGI. The CDR3 is 15 residues long. The V and J ends lost 7 bases and 5 bases, in that order; junction bases with no gene match: 9.

The chain has TRBV4-1 and TRBJ2-5; TRBD2 is a possible D gene (5 bases). Trimming took 0 bases from V and 2 from J, leaving 10 bases between them. The V gene's germline CDR1 is MGHRA and CDR2 YSYEKL. The CDR3 contains 15 residues. The CDR3 sequence is CASSQESSRQETQYF. DNA of the CDR3: TGCGCCAGCAGCCAAGAGTCTAGCCGTCAAGAGACCCAGTACTTC.

The chain recombines TRBV4-1 with TRBJ2-5; 11 positions agree with TRBD2. The end of the DNA aligns better with TRBJ2-7, so the J call may be wrong. Germline CDR1 reads MGHRA; CDR2 reads YSYEKL. This CDR3 has 17 residues. DNA for the CDR3: TGCGCCAGCAGCCAAGAAGGGCTGACTAGCGGGGCCCACGAGCAGTACTTC. It yields the protein CASSQEGLTSGAHEQYF.

The J gene is TRBJ1-1, the V gene TRBV5-1, with a weak D call TRBD1 (5 bases). V lost 3 bases, J lost 6 bases, and 12 bases lay in between. Per the germline V gene, CDR1 is SGHRS and CDR2 is YFSETQ. The CDR3 extends over 13 amino acids. The CDR3 nucleotides read TGCGCCAGCAGCTCTCCAGGGATTTCTGAAGCTTTCTTT. Amino acids: CASSSPGISEAFF.

V is TRBV2 and J is TRBJ2-1, with D maybe TRBD2 (6 bases). CDR3 length: 15 amino acids. The germline gives CDR1 SNHLY, CDR2 FYNNEI. The V and J ends lost 0 bases and 6 bases respectively, with 12 bases between them. CDR3 sequence (DNA): TGTGCCAGCAGTGAAGCGCTAGGGGACTTCAATGAGCAGTTCTTC. The encoded protein is CASSEALGDFNEQFF.

This clone has more than one count but fewer than ten. The chain combines TRBV2 with TRBJ2-7, with 7 bases fitting TRBD1. This CDR3 spans 15 amino acids. Germline trimming cut 6 bases from V and 0 bases from J; bases unmatched to any gene: 8. From germline, CDR1 is SNHLY and CDR2 FYNNEI. CDR3 sequence: CASRPGTANSYEQYF. CDR3 in DNA: TGTGCCAGCAGGCCCGGGACAGCTAACTCCTACGAGCAGTACTTC. Based on the CDR3 plus reference TRBV2 and TRBJ2-7, the full variable domain is EPEVTQTPSHQVTQMGQEVILRCVPISNHLYFYWYRQILGQKVEFLVSFYNNEISEKSEIFDDQFSVERPDGSNFTLKIRSTKLEDSAMYFCASRPGTANSYEQYFGPGTRLTVT.

The chain couples TRBV9 to TRBJ2-3, with a tentative D call TRBD2 (6 bases). Trimming pared 0 bases from V and 1 base from J, leaving 9 bases between. The CDR3 runs to 15 residues. Per the germline V gene, CDR1 is SGDLS and CDR2 is YYNGEE. The CDR3 loop is CASSVAGVGTDTQYF. CDR3 bases: TGTGCCAGCAGCGTAGCGGGGGTGGGCACAGATACGCAGTATTTT.

V is TRBV27 and J is TRBJ2-1, with a tentative D call TRBD2 (6 bases). Germline-derived CDR1 and CDR2 are MNHEY and SMNVEV (reference sequence). V was clipped by 3 bases and J by 9 bases, with 27 bases between them. The CDR3 sequence is 18 residues long. CDR3 amino acids: CASSFAANLQAYGGEQFF. Written as DNA, the CDR3 is TGTGCCAGCAGTTTCGCGGCAAATCTGCAGGCATACGGGGGTGAGCAGTTCTTC.

The V and J genes are TRBV7-3 and TRBJ2-1; D is possibly TRBD1 (7 bases). CDR3 length: 15 residues. With 5 bases removed from V and 4 bases from J, the gap between germline ends came to 15 bases. The germline CDR1 and CDR2 sequences are SGHTA and FQGTGA. The CDR3 region is CASSVTGEAYNEQFF. The CDR3 coding sequence is TGTGCCAGCAGCGTTACAGGGGAGGCTTACAATGAGCAGTTCTTC.

The count of this clone is one. V and J are TRBV7-9 and TRBJ2-3; TRBD2 aligns across 10 bases. The CDR3 spans 16 residues. With 4 bases clipped from V and 3 bases from J, the junction kept 7 bases outside the gene matches. The V gene's germline CDR1 is SEHNR and CDR2 FQNEAQ (reference sequence). CDR3 coding DNA: TGTGCCAGCAGCTCCCAACTAGCGGGGCTTACAGATACGCAGTATTTT. Protein product: CASSSQLAGLTDTQYF. The complete variable domain, with remaining parts taken from reference TRBV7-9 and TRBJ2-3, reads DTGVSQNPRHKITKRGQNVTFRCDPISEHNRLYWYRQTLGQGPEFLTYFQNEAQLEKSRLLSDRFSAERPKGSFSTLEIQRTEQGDSAMYLCASSSQLAGLTDTQYFGPGTRLTVL.

V gene TRBV5-1 combines with J gene TRBJ1-4, with TRBD1 matching 11 bases. The germline gives CDR1 SGHRS, CDR2 YFSETQ. The CDR3 is made up of 16 amino acids. The ends lost 0 bases at V and 8 bases at J; junction bases unmatched: 6. The CDR3 DNA follows: TGCGCCAGCAGCTTGGTCGGCGGACAGGGGGCGGAAAAACTGTTTTTT. This codes for CASSLVGGQGAEKLFF.

V gene TRBV9 combines with J gene TRBJ2-3; TRBD2 agrees at 7 bases. The germline V gene encodes CDR1 SGDLS and CDR2 YYNGEE. This CDR3 region has 19 residues. Trimming removed 4 bases from V and 0 bases from J; junction bases left unmatched: 17. The CDR3 here is CASSTLATLVGSSTDTQYF. CDR3 nucleotides: TGTGCCAGCAGCACACTAGCGACCCTAGTGGGGAGTAGCACAGATACGCAGTATTTT. Combining the CDR3 with reference TRBV9 and TRBJ2-3 gives the whole variable domain DSGVTQTPKHLITATGQRVTLRCSPRSGDLSVYWYQQSLDQGLQFLIQYYNGEERAKGNILERFSAQQFPDLHSELNLSSLELGDSALYFCASSTLATLVGSSTDTQYFGPGTRLTVL.

The V call is TRBV6-1, the J call TRBJ2-7, with TRBD1 as a possible D gene (5 bases). Per germline, CDR1 MNHNS and CDR2 SASEGT. The V end was cut by 1 base, the J end by 3 bases, with 19 bases between. There are 17 residues in the CDR3. CDR3 in amino acids: CASSEGQGKKGNYEQYF. CDR3 nucleotide sequence: TGTGCCAGCAGTGAAGGGCAGGGCAAAAAGGGCAACTACGAGCAGTACTTC.

This chain connects TRBV7-9 to TRBJ1-2; D might be TRBD1 (6 bases). The V end was cut by 3 bases, the J end by 4 bases, with 9 bases between. The CDR3 runs to 13 residues. The germline CDR1 and CDR2 sequences are SEHNR and FQNEAQ (reference sequence). In nucleotides, the CDR3 is TGTGCCAGCAGCTTGGACAGCACCTATGGCTACACCTTC. This sequence encodes CASSLDSTYGYTF.